Listed below are T cell receptor beta chains from one sample, sequenced in a study of shared clonotypes between healthy human individuals. Only in-frame clones appear in the TCRdb table, and some are missing; sequencing was by immunoSEQ multiplex PCR. The sample has 600,000 to 800,000 clones; 72% are singletons. The sample comprised memory CD4+ T cells sorted from blood. The source of these receptors is a woman between 25 and 40 years old in good health. Both conserved end residues are part of each CDR3. The D gene is left open where the match is weak. Clone size is not always given. Where it is, it says once, few, many or a class for expanded clones.

clone_size j_call d_call v_call cdr3_nt cdr3_aa
once TRBJ2-3 TRBD2 TRBV7-8 TGTGCCAGCTCGAACCCAGCGGGAGTTGGGGATACGCAGTATTTT CASSNPAGVGDTQYF
many TRBJ1-4 . TRBV19 TGTGCCACCCGGCGAGGGGGTGAGGAAAAACTGTTTTTT CATRRGGEEKLFF
many TRBJ2-7 . TRBV5-1 TGCGCCAGCAGCTTAAGACCCTTC CASSLRPF
. TRBJ1-1 . TRBV11-2 TGTGCCAGCAGCTTAGGACCATCGAACACTGAAGCTTTCTTT CASSLGPSNTEAFF
. TRBJ1-5 . TRBV18 TGTGCCAGCTCACCGGCCTTAAATCAGCCCCAGCATTTT CASSPALNQPQHF
. TRBJ1-5 . TRBV30 TGTGCCTGGAGTAGGGGGGTCCTCCAGCCCCAGCATTTT CAWSRGVLQPQHF
. TRBJ2-7 . TRBV15 TGTGCCACCAGCAATGACAGGTCCTCCTACGAGCAGTACTTC CATSNDRSSYEQYF
few TRBJ2-2 TRBD1 TRBV4-2 TGTGCCAGCAGCCGTCCAGGGGGCTCAAACACCGGGGAGCTGTTTTTT CASSRPGGSNTGELFF
. TRBJ2-7 . TRBV28 TGTGCCAGCAGCCCATATAGCGGAGGGTACGAGCAGTACTTC CASSPYSGGYEQYF
. TRBJ2-7 TRBD2 TRBV9 TGTGCCAGCAGCATCGGACTAGCGGAGTCCTACGAGCAGTACTTC CASSIGLAESYEQYF
. TRBJ2-1 TRBD2 TRBV2 TGTGCCAGCAGTGAACCGCGTTGGACTAGGCCAAATGAGCAGTTCTTC CASSEPRWTRPNEQFF
. TRBJ1-6 TRBD1 TRBV5-1 TGCGCCAGCAGCCCCCGGGACAGGGAGGGTTCACCCCTCCACTTT CASSPRDREGSPLHF
once TRBJ2-7 . TRBV30 TGTGCCTGGAGTGTATGGGTAGGATCCTACGAGCAGTACTTC CAWSVWVGSYEQYF